A selection of T cell receptor beta chains follows, all from one sample in a study of control samples from healthy donors and cancer patients. The protocol was immunoSEQ multiplex PCR, while the TCRdb copy is restricted to in-frame clones and leaves out a portion. Of roughly 80,000 clones listed, roughly 89% are singletons. The sample consisted of blood. The receptor set was obtained from a man aged 45 to 65 in good health. The CDR3 runs from the conserved cysteine through the conserved F or W. The order of the fields is V gene, D gene, J gene, clone size, CDR3 protein, CDR3 DNA. The D gene is left open where the match is weak. Clone size appears in some rows only: once, few, many, or a class for an expanded clone.

TRBV10-3,-,TRBJ1-1,-,CAISEFGTANTEAFF,TGTGCCATCAGTGAGTTCGGGACGGCGAACACTGAAGCTTTCTTT
TRBV6-5,-,TRBJ1-5,once,CASRTGYSNQPQHF,TGTGCCAGCAGGACAGGTTATAGCAATCAGCCCCAGCATTTT
TRBV6-4,TRBD2,TRBJ2-3,-,CASSDSGTSDTQYF,TGTGCCAGCAGTGACTCCGGGACTAGCGATACGCAGTATTTT
TRBV7-9,TRBD1,TRBJ2-5,-,CASSLWTGRETQYF,TGTGCCAGCAGCTTATGGACAGGGCGGGAGACCCAGTACTTC
TRBV6-5,TRBD1,TRBJ1-2,-,CASSSRQGEGYTF,TGTGCCAGCAGCTCCCGGCAGGGGGAAGGCTACACCTTC
TRBV6-5,-,TRBJ1-2,-,CASSLEGGVYGYTF,TGTGCCAGCAGCTTGGAGGGGGGTGTCTATGGCTACACCTTC
TRBV29-1,-,TRBJ1-1,-,CSVEDPGAAFF,TGCAGCGTTGAAGACCCAGGGGCCGCTTTCTTT
TRBV29-1,TRBD1,TRBJ2-2,-,CSVGAGGNTGELFF,TGCAGCGTCGGGGCAGGGGGCAACACCGGGGAGCTGTTTTTT
TRBV9,TRBD2,TRBJ2-3,-,CASSALTSGGITDTQYF,TGTGCCAGCAGCGCGCTGACTAGCGGGGGAATCACAGATACGCAGTATTTT
TRBV29-1,-,TRBJ1-5,-,CSVDSPGTPGAQHF,TGCAGCGTTGATTCGCCAGGGACTCCAGGGGCCCAGCATTTT
TRBV18,-,TRBJ2-3,-,CASSPPSLGAWQYF,TGTGCCAGCTCACCACCGTCTTTGGGGGCTTGGCAGTATTTT
TRBV27,-,TRBJ1-5,-,CASSSRASNQPQHF,TGTGCCAGCAGTTCCAGGGCAAGCAATCAGCCCCAGCATTTT
TRBV7-9,-,TRBJ1-3,-,CASSLGDGIGNTIYF,TGTGCCAGCAGCTTAGGGGACGGGATAGGAAACACCATATATTTT
TRBV19,-,TRBJ1-1,once,CASSDVRPPNTEAFF,TGTGCCAGTAGCGATGTACGGCCACCGAACACTGAAGCTTTCTTT
TRBV18,TRBD1,TRBJ1-1,-,CASSQGQGNTEAFF,TGTGCCAGCTCACAGGGACAGGGGAACACTGAAGCTTTCTTT
TRBV7-2,-,TRBJ2-1,-,CASSLAMERYNEQFF,TGTGCCAGCAGCTTAGCGATGGAACGATACAATGAGCAGTTCTTC
TRBV6-5,-,TRBJ2-1,-,CAVNRDITNEQFF,TGTGCCGTAAACCGGGACATCACCAATGAGCAGTTCTTC
TRBV6-5,-,TRBJ2-2,-,CASSFGRTGELFF,TGTGCCAGCAGTTTCGGACGGACCGGGGAGCTGTTTTTT
TRBV28,-,TRBJ1-5,few,CASKVGQKVQPQHF,TGTGCCAGCAAGGTCGGACAGAAGGTCCAGCCCCAGCATTTT
TRBV3-1/TRBV3-2,-,TRBJ2-7,-,CASSHTGPRSYEQYF,TGTGCCAGCAGCCACACGGGACCGAGATCCTACGAGCAGTACTTC